A selection of T cell receptor beta chains follows, all from one sample in a study of T-cell reconstitution after alpha-beta-depleted transplantation in children. One entry per CDR3 protein results from TCRdb running MiXCR on the PCR reads. The sample includes around 600,000 distinct CDR3 sequences, 23% of them seen just once. Sequences were derived from PBMCs, mostly from graft donor cells, sampled 360 days after TCRalphabeta/CD19-depleted stem cell transplant. The receptors were sampled from a boy under two years old who had a stem cell transplant for acute myeloid leukemia, so the T cells may come from the graft donor. Both conserved end residues are part of each CDR3. The D gene is left open where the match is weak. Not every row has a clone size; where given, it reads once, few, many or a size class.

abundance,v_gene,len,j_gene,d_gene,CDR3nt,CDR3aa
many,TRBV6-5,13,TRBJ1-3,.,TGTGCCAGCAGTACCGGGGGAAGAAACACCATATATTTT,CASSTGGRNTIYF
.,TRBV6-5,16,TRBJ2-2,TRBD1,TGTGCCAGCAGTTACCCAGGACAGGGTATGGCCGGGGAGCTGTTTTTT,CASSYPGQGMAGELFF
many,TRBV7-2,15,TRBJ1-3,.,TGTGCCAGCAGCTTAGGGACCGGATCTGGAAACACCATATATTTT,CASSLGTGSGNTIYF
many,TRBV6-1,13,TRBJ1-1,.,TGTGCCAGCAGGAGGACAGAGAACACTGAAGCTTTCTTT,CASRRTENTEAFF
.,TRBV20-1,16,TRBJ2-3,TRBD2,TGCAGTGCTAGAGATTGGACTAGCGGGGGTCGAGATACGCAGTATTTT,CSARDWTSGGRDTQYF
few,TRBV20-1,14,TRBJ2-7,TRBD1,TGCAGTGCGCCTCTCCGGGACAGGGAGGACGAGCAGTACTTC,CSAPLRDREDEQYF
.,TRBV20-1,14,TRBJ2-7,TRBD1,TGCAGTGCCAATCCGAGGACAGGCGGGTACGAGCAGTACTTC,CSANPRTGGYEQYF
many,TRBV6-1,13,TRBJ1-1,TRBD1,TGTGCCAGCAGTGCCTCCGGGACAGCTGAAGCTTTCTTT,CASSASGTAEAFF
.,TRBV27,14,TRBJ2-1,TRBD1,TGTGCCAGCAGCGGACAGGGTCCCTTCAATGAGCAGTTCTTC,CASSGQGPFNEQFF
few,TRBV29-1,12,TRBJ2-5,.,TGCAGCGTTTTGGTCAGTCTGGAGACCCAGTACTTC,CSVLVSLETQYF
many,TRBV6-5,13,TRBJ1-2,.,TGTGCCAGCAGTTACGGGCAGGGCGATGGCTACACCTTC,CASSYGQGDGYTF
.,TRBV20-1,17,TRBJ1-1,.,TGCAGTGCTAGGCGTAGTGACGTCCGGGGGATGAACACTAAAGCTTTCTTT,CSARRSDVRGMNTKAFF
many,TRBV20-1,11,TRBJ1-2,.,TGCAGTGCTAGAAAGGCTTATGGCTACACCTTC,CSARKAYGYTF
many,TRBV20-1,12,TRBJ2-1,.,TGCAGTTTACATCGACAGTACAATGAGCAGTTCTTC,CSLHRQYNEQFF
few,TRBV12-3/TRBV12-4,11,TRBJ2-1,.,TGTGCCAGCAAGTCATACAATGAGCAGTTCTTC,CASKSYNEQFF
.,TRBV21-1,17,TRBJ2-1,.,TGTGCCAGCAGCGAACTAAGGGAGACCAGCTCCTACAATGAGCAGTTCTTC,CASSELRETSSYNEQFF
many,TRBV20-1,15,TRBJ2-7,.,TGCAGTGCCATCACTCGCGGGACAGTCGGATACGAGCAGTACTTC,CSAITRGTVGYEQYF
few,TRBV6-5,15,TRBJ1-1,.,TGTGCCAGCAGTTACTCGGGACTGCGGAACACTGAAGCTTTCTTT,CASSYSGLRNTEAFF
.,TRBV25-1,13,TRBJ1-2,.,TGTGCCAGCAGTGATCCCGGGATTATTGGCTACACCTTC,CASSDPGIIGYTF
.,TRBV6-1,15,TRBJ1-6,TRBD1,TGTGCCAGCAGTGACCGGGACAGTTCAAATTCACCCCTCCACTTT,CASSDRDSSNSPLHF
few,TRBV6-1,17,TRBJ2-3,.,TGTGCCAGCAGTGGGGCCACAGTCGAGGTTCTCACAGATACACAGTATTTT,CASSGATVEVLTDTQYF
many,TRBV20-1,15,TRBJ2-7,TRBD1,TGCAGTGCTAGAACCGGGACAGGGAAGTCCTACGAGCAGTACTTC,CSARTGTGKSYEQYF
few,TRBV7-7,17,TRBJ2-1,TRBD1,TGTGCCAGCAGCTCCTCCGATTTGGCCGGGACAGCAAATGAGCAGTTCTTC,CASSSSDLAGTANEQFF
many,TRBV15,14,TRBJ2-1,TRBD1,TGTGCCATTGGTTGGGGACAGGGTTACAATGAGCAGTTCTTC,CAIGWGQGYNEQFF
.,TRBV5-1,15,TRBJ2-1,.,TGCGCCAGCAGCCGGACAGTTAGCTCCTACAATGAGCAGTTCTTC,CASSRTVSSYNEQFF
.,TRBV29-1,15,TRBJ2-1,.,TGCAGCGTTGAAGCGGGTTTTAGCTCCTACAATGAGCAGTTCTTC,CSVEAGFSSYNEQFF
few,TRBV18,16,TRBJ1-5,.,TGTGCCAGCTCACCGGTGATACTGGGCCGCGGTCAGCCCCAGCATTTT,CASSPVILGRGQPQHF
many,TRBV18,14,TRBJ2-1,.,TGTGCCAGCTCAGGGAGGTTTTCCTACAATGAGCAGTTCTTC,CASSGRFSYNEQFF
few,TRBV6-4,13,TRBJ1-6,.,TGTGCCACCTCGGCCCCGGGGAATTCACCCCTCCACTTT,CATSAPGNSPLHF
many,TRBV20-1,15,TRBJ2-2,.,TGCAGTGCTAGTCCCACGACAGGAAAGACCGGGGAGCTGTTTTTT,CSASPTTGKTGELFF
many,TRBV7-3,16,TRBJ1-1,TRBD1,TGTGCCAGCAGCTTAGGAGAGACAGGGAGGAATACTGAAGCTTTCTTT,CASSLGETGRNTEAFF
.,TRBV5-1,12,TRBJ1-1,.,TGCGCCAGCAGCTTAGGGGACGGAGAAGCTTTCTTT,CASSLGDGEAFF
.,TRBV7-9,13,TRBJ2-5,.,TGTGCCAGCACTCCGAGGAGAGTAGAGACCCAGTACTTC,CASTPRRVETQYF
few,TRBV12-3/TRBV12-4,15,TRBJ2-2,TRBD1,TGTGCCAGCAGTTCCAGGGGGCTGGGCACCGGGGAGCTGTTTTTT,CASSSRGLGTGELFF
few,TRBV20-1,12,TRBJ2-5,TRBD2,TGCAGTGCTGGGGGGGGACGAGAGACCCAGTACTTC,CSAGGGRETQYF
many,TRBV28,13,TRBJ1-5,.,TGTGCCAGCAGAAACTACAGGGCTCAGCCCCAGCATTTT,CASRNYRAQPQHF
.,TRBV4-2,17,TRBJ2-3,TRBD2,TGTGCCAGCAGCCGAGTTGGGCTAGCGGGGAGTACAGATACGCAGTATTTT,CASSRVGLAGSTDTQYF
.,TRBV6-2/TRBV6-3,16,TRBJ2-7,TRBD1,TGTGCCAGCAGTTACTCGAGGGAGAGGGGGCTCGACGAGCAGTACTTC,CASSYSRERGLDEQYF
few,TRBV20-1,14,TRBJ1-1,TRBD1,TGCAGTGCAAGTCCGGGACAGGGGGACACTGAAGCTTTCTTT,CSASPGQGDTEAFF
many,TRBV20-1,12,TRBJ2-5,.,TGCAGTGCTAGAGAGATAACGGAGACCCAGTACTTC,CSAREITETQYF
many,TRBV2,16,TRBJ2-2,TRBD1,TGTGCCAGCAGTGAGAGGGACAGCGCCGGGACCGGGGAGCTGTTTTTT,CASSERDSAGTGELFF
few,TRBV24-1,11,TRBJ2-5,.,TGTGCCACCGCTAGAGCAGAGACCCAGTACTTC,CATARAETQYF
many,TRBV6-5,16,TRBJ2-3,.,TGTGCCAGCAGTTACTCGTTTTCGCAGGGCCCAGATACGCAGTATTTT,CASSYSFSQGPDTQYF
many,TRBV5-1,15,TRBJ2-2,.,TGCGCCAGCACCCTCGGCCCGGAGGGAACCGGGGAGCTGTTTTTT,CASTLGPEGTGELFF
few,TRBV20-1,16,TRBJ2-4,TRBD1,TGCAGTGCCAAGGGACAGGGGGGACTAGCCAAAAACATTCAGTACTTC,CSAKGQGGLAKNIQYF
few,TRBV20-1,13,TRBJ2-5,TRBD1,TGCAGTGCCGGACAGGACATCCAAGAGACCCAGTACTTC,CSAGQDIQETQYF
many,TRBV12-3/TRBV12-4,14,TRBJ1-6,.,TGTGCCAGCAGTTCCGGACAGAAGGATTCACCCCTCCACTTT,CASSSGQKDSPLHF
.,TRBV15,15,TRBJ2-1,.,TGTGCCACCTCCCACCGACTAGGTGCCTACAATGAGCAGTTCTTC,CATSHRLGAYNEQFF
.,TRBV29-1,14,TRBJ1-1,.,TGCAGCGTTGAAGTGTACGGGACTAACACTGAAGCTTTCTTT,CSVEVYGTNTEAFF
many,TRBV12-3/TRBV12-4,15,TRBJ2-2,.,TGTGCCAGCAGTTTAGTAGGGTATGCCACCGGGGAGCTGTTTTTT,CASSLVGYATGELFF
few,TRBV29-1,14,TRBJ1-1,.,TGCAGCGTTGTCTTGGGCAGGGCGAACACTGAAGCTTTCTTT,CSVVLGRANTEAFF
many,TRBV20-1,13,TRBJ2-3,.,TGCAGTGCTAGAACGTTTGAAACAGATACGCAGTATTTT,CSARTFETDTQYF
.,TRBV5-4,15,TRBJ2-4,TRBD1,TGTGCCAGCAGCCAGACCGGGACAGGGGGGAACATTCAGTACTTC,CASSQTGTGGNIQYF
many,TRBV28,13,TRBJ2-3,.,TGTGCCAGCAGCAAAACCTCGACAGATACGCAGTATTTT,CASSKTSTDTQYF